The 7 T cell receptor beta chains in this list originate from one sample, sequenced in a study of shared clonotypes between healthy human individuals. The assay was immunoSEQ multiplex PCR, and TCRdb's table has in-frame clones only and misses some. The sample contains about 2.1 million clones, about 92% of which appear only once. Selected positively for CCR7 and CD45RO-negative, naive CD8 cells excluded terminally differentiated effector memory CD45RA+ cells. Sequenced sample: naive CD8+ T cells from PBMCs. These receptors originate from a young man in good health. Some clones in this sample may be carry-over from other donors' samples.

CDR3: CASSLVTDIDTQYF. The CDR3 nucleotides are TGTGCCAGCAGTTTAGTGACTGACATAGATACGCAGTATTTT. V gene TRBV27 combines with J gene TRBJ2-3; D is unresolved. The CDR3 runs to 14 residues. Germline V gene sequence: CDR1 MNHEY, CDR2 SMNVEV (reference sequence). V lost 2 bases, J lost 5 bases, and 11 bases lay in between.

Only a few counts were recorded for this clone. Other DNA sequences from this sample encode an identical CDR3 as well. The rearrangement joins TRBV28 to TRBJ1-3; no firm D call. Trimming left V 3 bases short and J 0 bases short, with 3 bases between. CDR1 is MDHEN and CDR2 is SYDVKM in the germline V gene. This CDR3 contains 13 residues. This CDR3 reads CASSFVSGNTIYF. CDR3 sequence (DNA): TGTGCCAGCAGTTTCGTCTCTGGAAACACCATATATTTT.

V usage is TRBV12-5 and J usage is TRBJ2-5; 7 bases match TRBD2. Germline V gene data show CDR1 as LGHNT and CDR2 as FRNRAP. The CDR3 runs 14 residues. With 5 bases clipped from V and 0 bases from J, the junction kept 3 bases outside the gene matches. For the CDR3, the DNA is TGTGCTAGTGGTGGGGGGGACCACCAAGAGACCCAGTACTTC. Protein product: CASGGGDHQETQYF.

The chain links TRBV6-6 to TRBJ2-2, with 7 bases aligning to TRBD2. Germline loops: CDR1 MNHNY, CDR2 SVGAGI (reference sequence). V was clipped by 6 bases and J by 4 bases; unmatched bases: 5. CDR3 size: 14 residues. CDR3 DNA sequence: TGTGCCAGCAGGGGGACTAAACCCACCGGGGAGCTGTTTTTT. Amino acid sequence: CASRGTKPTGELFF.

The chain carries TRBV5-1 and TRBJ2-1; D tentatively fits TRBD1 or TRBD2 (6 bases each). Trimming stripped 3 bases from V and 8 bases from J, with 15 bases between. The CDR3 is 14 amino acids. CDR1 is SGHRS, CDR2 YFSETQ, per germline. DNA of the CDR3: TGCGCCAGCAGCTACCGGGGGCCCGGGGATGAGCAGTTCTTC. Translation: CASSYRGPGDEQFF.

This rearrangement joins TRBV5-4 to TRBJ2-5; 12 bases match TRBD2. This CDR3 comprises 16 residues. Germline V gene sequence: CDR1 SGHNT, CDR2 YYREEE (reference sequence). V shed 2 bases and J 5 bases; nucleotides not matched to a gene: 7. The CDR3, as DNA: TGTGCCAGCAGCTTCCCTAGCGGGAGGGCCGTGGAGACCCAGTACTTC. Translation: CASSFPSGRAVETQYF.

This sequence joins TRBV7-3 and TRBJ2-3; possibly TRBD1 for D (5 bases). Germline CDR1 and CDR2: SGHTA and FQGTGA. V was shortened by 2 bases and J by 4 bases, with 7 bases between the two germline ends. CDR3 length equals 13 residues. The CDR3 DNA follows: TGTGCCAGCAGCTTATGGGGCCCAGATACGCAGTATTTT. Its translation is CASSLWGPDTQYF.